The clone carrying this T cell receptor (beta chain) occurred many times. The antigen is unknown. The source of the sample is a study of T cell repertoires in cytomegalovirus infection. The wider study: Matching HLA type and CMV infection were both indicated by public TCR beta signatures.

The study, taken as a whole, reports: The study found HLA-C-restricted CMV-specific TCR beta clonotypes dominating the ex vivo response. Summed frequency of shared TCR beta families picked out CMV carriers who also had the relevant HLA.

TCRdb reprocessed the reads via MiXCR and lists one record per CDR3 protein. The sample lists 400,000 to 550,000 distinct CDR3 sequences, about 11% occurring once. The sequencing input was PBMCs. The sequence came from a human donor in good health (CMV status not recorded). Some clones in this sample may be carry-over from other donors' samples.

The CDR3 nucleotides are TGTGCCAGCAGCACCGGACTAGAAGGCGTATACACAGATACGCAGTATTTT. As protein: CASSTGLEGVYTDTQYF. The genes are TRBV11-2 and TRBJ2-3; TRBD2 matches at 7 bases. V was clipped by 5 bases and J by 2 bases; unmatched bases: 13. The CDR3 loop spans 17 amino acids. CDR1 and CDR2 from the germline V gene are SGHAT and FQNNGV.